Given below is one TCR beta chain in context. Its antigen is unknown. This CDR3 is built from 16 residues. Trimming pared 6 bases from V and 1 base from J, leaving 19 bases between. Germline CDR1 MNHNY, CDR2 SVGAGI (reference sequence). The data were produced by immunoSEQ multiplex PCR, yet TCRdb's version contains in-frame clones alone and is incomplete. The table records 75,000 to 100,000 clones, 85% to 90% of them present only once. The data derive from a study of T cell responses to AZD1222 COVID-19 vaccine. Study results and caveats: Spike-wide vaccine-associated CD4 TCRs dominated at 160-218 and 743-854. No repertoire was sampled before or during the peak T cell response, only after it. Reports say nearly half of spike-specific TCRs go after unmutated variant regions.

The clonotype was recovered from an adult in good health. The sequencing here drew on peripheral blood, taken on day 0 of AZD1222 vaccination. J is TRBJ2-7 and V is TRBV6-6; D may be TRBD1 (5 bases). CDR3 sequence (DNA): TGTGCCAGCAGCCCAGGGCCGTTGCAAAGTTCCTACGAGCAGTACTTC. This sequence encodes CASSPGPLQSSYEQYF.